These 14 T cell receptor beta chains share one sample of origin, sequenced in a study of T cells in Graves' hyperthyroidism and ophthalmopathy. Template material for amplifying TCR beta CDR3 regions consisted of RNA transcripts. A set of HTBI primers served as the primers for a first-round RT-PCR of the TCR CDR3. TCRdb independently ran MiXCR on the multiplex PCR reads; one entry per CDR3 protein. The profile shows under 400,000 distinct CDR3 sequences, 21% of them singletons. The sample taken for sequencing was blood. Receptor source: a woman between 50 and 59 years old with Graves' hyperthyroidism.

This clonotype was counted between two and nine times. The genes are TRBV19 and TRBJ2-1; no clear D. This CDR3 has 13 amino acids. Germline CDR1 LNHDA, CDR2 SQIVND (reference sequence). V gave up 3 bases and J gave up 6 bases, with 9 bases separating them. The CDR3 bases are TGTGCCAGTAGTATGGCTTCTAGCAATGAGCAGTTCTTC. Its protein is CASSMASSNEQFF.

The chain joins TRBV28 to TRBJ2-1; maybe TRBD2 (10 bases). The CDR3 has 18 amino acids. CDR1 is MDHEN and CDR2 is SYDVKM in the germline V gene. Between the trimmed V and J ends, which lost 11 bases and 2 bases, there was a span of 28 bases. CDR3 in amino acids: CASNRGLAGVKAYNEQFF. The DNA for the CDR3 is TGTGCCTCTAACAGGGGGCTAGCGGGAGTGAAGGCCTACAATGAGCAGTTCTTC.

This clonotype was counted ten times or more. V usage is TRBV12-3 or TRBV12-4 and J usage is TRBJ2-1; 7 bases align to TRBD2. Trimming took 6 bases from V and 4 from J; bases not matched to a gene: 0. The CDR3 covers 12 residues. This chain's CDR3 is CASSGRYNEQFF. Here the CDR3 DNA reads TGTGCCAGCAGCGGGAGGTACAATGAGCAGTTCTTC.

A remark on this clonotype: A read error may be the cause here, since a much bigger clone is one base away. The chain couples TRBV6-9 to TRBJ2-2; 9 bases align to TRBD1. CDR1 and CDR2 from the germline V gene are MNHGY and SVAAGI. J gave up 8 bases and V 3 bases, and 13 bases lay outside the gene matches. This CDR3 has 17 amino acids. This CDR3 is CASSYPPWDRDRGELFF. The CDR3 region has the DNA TGTGCCAGCAGTTACCCCCCCTGGGACAGGGATAGGGGGGAGCTGTTTTTT.

This clonotype was seen repeatedly, ten times or more. CDR3 nucleotides: TGTGCCAGCAGCAGAACAGGGCTGGGGAACACTGAAGCTTTCTTT. Translated, it gives CASSRTGLGNTEAFF. This chain uses TRBV12-3 or TRBV12-4 with TRBJ1-1; D perhaps matches TRBD1 (6 bases). V shed 6 bases and J shed 1 base, with 15 bases lying between them. This CDR3 is built from 15 residues.

The table lists this clonotype with a few counts. This chain joins TRBV2 and TRBJ1-1; 9 positions match TRBD1. This CDR3 contains 16 residues. Per the germline V gene, CDR1 is SNHLY and CDR2 is FYNNEI. V was clipped by 5 bases and J by 2 bases; unmatched bases: 9. The CDR3 nucleotides read TGTGCCAGCAGTCGGACAGGGGCGACAGTAAACACTGAAGCTTTCTTT. Its protein is CASSRTGATVNTEAFF.

This clonotype came up many times. The rearrangement joins TRBV5-8 to TRBJ1-1; D is possibly TRBD1 (5 bases). From germline, CDR1 is SGHTS and CDR2 YDEGEE. CDR3 size: 13 residues. V lost 3 bases, J lost 4 bases, and 10 bases lay in between. CDR3: CASSSSGSTEAFF. The CDR3 region has the DNA TGTGCCAGCAGCTCCTCAGGGAGCACTGAAGCTTTCTTT.

This clonotype has a count of ten or more. This rearrangement joins TRBV6-1 to TRBJ2-5; perhaps D is TRBD1 or TRBD2 (6 bases each). The V end lost 8 bases, the J end lost 5 bases, and 18 bases lay between the germline ends. The length of the CDR3 is 14 residues. Germline CDR1 MNHNS, CDR2 SASEGT. For the CDR3, the DNA is TGTGCCAGCCTGAAAGGGGGGCCCGAGGAGACCCAGTACTTC. This translates into CASLKGGPEETQYF.

In this sample, this clonotype turned up many times. The V and J genes are TRBV20-1 and TRBJ2-3, with D tentatively TRBD2 (6 bases). CDR3 length: 14 amino acids. From germline, CDR1 is DFQATT and CDR2 SNEGSKA (reference sequence). The V end was cut by 1 base, the J end by 3 bases, with 11 bases between. Here the CDR3 reads CSARGDLGTDTQYF. The CDR3 DNA is TGCAGTGCTAGAGGGGACTTGGGGACAGATACGCAGTATTTT.

This clonotype appeared many times. The V gene is TRBV20-1, the J gene TRBJ1-2; no firm D call. Germline V lookup: CDR1 DFQATT, CDR2 SNEGSKA (reference sequence). This CDR3 has 15 amino acids. V lost 6 bases, J lost 1 base, and 18 bases lay in between. The CDR3 here is CSAPAGWGDNYGYTF. In DNA, the CDR3 is TGCAGTGCACCGGCGGGGTGGGGAGATAACTATGGCTACACCTTC.

In its sample, this clonotype was seen a few times. The CDR3 spells CSARDPYTYNEQFF. The CDR3 DNA follows: TGCAGTGCTAGGGACCCATATACCTACAATGAGCAGTTCTTC. The genes are TRBV20-1 and TRBJ2-1; no firm D call. V was trimmed by 3 bases and J by 2 bases, leaving 11 bases between them. The CDR3 extends over 14 amino acids. Germline V gives CDR1 DFQATT, CDR2 SNEGSKA (reference sequence).

The J gene is TRBJ2-4, the V gene TRBV27, with TRBD1 identical over 7 bases. V shed 2 bases and J 3 bases; nucleotides not matched to a gene: 4. The CDR3 is 15 residues long. Germline-derived CDR1 and CDR2 are MNHEY and SMNVEV (reference sequence). CDR3 nucleotide sequence: TGTGCCAGCAGTTTACAGGGGGTCGGCAAAAACATTCAGTACTTC. As protein: CASSLQGVGKNIQYF.

There are many counts of this clonotype. The chain recombines TRBV9 with TRBJ2-7; D ambiguous. From germline, CDR1 is SGDLS and CDR2 YYNGEE. The CDR3 totals 14 residues. The V end was cut by 2 bases, the J end by 0 bases, with 9 bases between. CDR3 in DNA: TGTGCCAGCAGCGTTGGGGTCCCCTCCTACGAGCAGTACTTC. This sequence encodes CASSVGVPSYEQYF.

This clonotype showed up many times. The genes are TRBV7-2 and TRBJ2-7; D not resolved. Trimming took 3 bases from V and 7 from J, leaving 13 bases between them. This CDR3 spans 13 amino acids. Per germline, CDR1 SGHTA and CDR2 FQGNSA. The CDR3, as DNA: TGTGCCAGCAGCTTGGAACACCTCTTTGAGCAGTACTTC. Protein: CASSLEHLFEQYF.